This T cell receptor beta chain appears in the sequencing data of a study of T cells in women clearing cervical HPV infection. At the level of the study: Controls gave blood once infection was undetectable; cases at lesion identification. Study-wide results and limits: Cases and controls were distinguished at AUC 0.83 by richness and V genes.

This CDR3 is built from 15 residues. Germline V lookup: CDR1 MNHEY, CDR2 SVGEGT. J was trimmed by 2 bases and V by 6 bases; bases with no gene match: 9. With regard to this clone: The target antigen is unknown. Sequencing ends 3 residues short of the CDR3 end; the germline J gene provides the rest.

The assay was immunoSEQ multiplex PCR, and TCRdb's table has in-frame clones only and misses some. The data show some 30,000 clones, and the top ten clones hold 15% to 20%. The chain uses TRBV6-2 or TRBV6-3 and TRBJ1-2, with 7 bases fitting TRBD1. Sequences were obtained from blood buffy coat. This receptor was identified in a woman between 18 and 69 years old with a cervical HPV16 infection that either progressed to CIN3+ or cleared (not recorded which). The CDR3 here is CASRDTGVVNYGYTF. CDR3 DNA, as far as it was read: TGTGCCAGCAGGGACACAGGGGTCGTAAACTATGGC.